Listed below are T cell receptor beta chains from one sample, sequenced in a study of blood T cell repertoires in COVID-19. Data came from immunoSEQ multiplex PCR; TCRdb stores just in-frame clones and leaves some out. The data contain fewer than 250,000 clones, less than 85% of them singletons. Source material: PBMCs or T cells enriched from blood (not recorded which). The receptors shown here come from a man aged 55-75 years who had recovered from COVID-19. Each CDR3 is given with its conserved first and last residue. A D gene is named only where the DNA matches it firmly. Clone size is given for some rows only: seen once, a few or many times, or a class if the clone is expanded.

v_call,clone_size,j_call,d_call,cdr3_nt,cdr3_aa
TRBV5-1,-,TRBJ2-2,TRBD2,TGCGCCAGCAGCTGGGGGACTAGCGGGGGACCGAACACCGGGGAGCTGTTTTTT,CASSWGTSGGPNTGELFF
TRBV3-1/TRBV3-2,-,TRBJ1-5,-,TGTGCCAGCAGCCAAGGACAGAATCAGCCCCAGCATTTT,CASSQGQNQPQHF
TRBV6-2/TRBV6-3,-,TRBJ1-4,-,TGTGCCAGCAGTCCACGGGGGGGGACTAATGAAAAACTGTTTTTT,CASSPRGGTNEKLFF
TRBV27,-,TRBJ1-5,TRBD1,TGTGCCAGCAGTTTATCGACGACAGGGGGCCAGCCCCAGCATTTT,CASSLSTTGGQPQHF
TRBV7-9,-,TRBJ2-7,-,TGTGCCAGCAGATCCGACAGGATCTCCTACGAGCAGTACTTC,CASRSDRISYEQYF
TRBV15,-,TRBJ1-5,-,TGTGCCACCAGCAGGGGGGGAGGGACTTATAGCAATCAGCCCCAGCATTTT,CATSRGGGTYSNQPQHF
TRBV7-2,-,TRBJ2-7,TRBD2,TGTGCCAGCAGCTTAGCCGGGGGAGGGGTTCTGAACGAGCAGTACTTC,CASSLAGGGVLNEQYF
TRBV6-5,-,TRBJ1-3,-,TGTGCCACAGGGGCCCACTCTGGAAACACCATATATTTT,CATGAHSGNTIYF
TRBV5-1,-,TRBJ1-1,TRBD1,TGCGCCAGCACGAGGGGGACAGGGGGTGGCATGAACACTGAAGCTTTCTTT,CASTRGTGGGMNTEAFF
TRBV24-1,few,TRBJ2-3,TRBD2,TGTGCCACCAGTGATGTAGCGGGGGAGCAGTATTTT,CATSDVAGEQYF
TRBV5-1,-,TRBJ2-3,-,TGCGCCAGCAGCTTAGCCAGGGCGATAGATACGCAGTATTTT,CASSLARAIDTQYF
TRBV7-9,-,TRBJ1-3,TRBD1,TGTGCCAGCAGCGGACAGGTCATGGCCATATATTTT,CASSGQVMAIYF
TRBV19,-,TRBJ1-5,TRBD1,TGTGCCAGTAGTGTGGACAGGGGACTCAATCAGCCCCAGCATTTT,CASSVDRGLNQPQHF
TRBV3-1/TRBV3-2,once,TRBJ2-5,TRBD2,TGTGCCAGCAGCCAACGGGGGGGAGAGACCCAGTACTTC,CASSQRGGETQYF
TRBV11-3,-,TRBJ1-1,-,TGTGCCAGCAGCTTCGGAACAGGGTTAAGGACTGAAGCTTTCTTT,CASSFGTGLRTEAFF
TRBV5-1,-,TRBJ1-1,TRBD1,TGCGCCAGCAGCTTGGCTTTACAGGGGGCCTCGGCTGAAGCTTTCTTT,CASSLALQGASAEAFF
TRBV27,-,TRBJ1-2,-,TGTGCCACCCGACGGGGGGGCCACTATGGCTACACCTTC,CATRRGGHYGYTF
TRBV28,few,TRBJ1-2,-,TGTGCCAGCAGTTCAAACTATGGCTACACCTTC,CASSSNYGYTF
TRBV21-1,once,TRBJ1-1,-,TGTGCCAGCAGCCCTACCAAGCGGGGGCTCAAGGTTTTAGCTTTCTTT,CASSPTKRGLKVLAFF
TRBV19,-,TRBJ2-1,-,TGTGCCAGTAGTATAGTGGCGGGGGCCTCCTACAATGAGCAGTTCTTC,CASSIVAGASYNEQFF
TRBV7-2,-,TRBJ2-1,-,TGTGCCAGCAGCTTGGTGGAGCGCAATGAGCAGTTCTTC,CASSLVERNEQFF
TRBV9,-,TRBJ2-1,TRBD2,TGTGCCAGCAGCGGTAGCGGGGGGTACAATGAGCAGTTCTTC,CASSGSGGYNEQFF
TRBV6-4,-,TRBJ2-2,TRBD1,TGTGCCAGCAGTGACGGCAGACAGGGCACCGGGGAGCTGTTTTTT,CASSDGRQGTGELFF
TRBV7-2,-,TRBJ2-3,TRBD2,TGTGCCAGCAGCCCCCAATCGGGGGGGGCAGCAGATACGCAGTATTTT,CASSPQSGGAADTQYF
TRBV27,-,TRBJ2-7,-,TGTGCCAGCAGTTTCCAGCGGTCCTACGAGCAGTACTTC,CASSFQRSYEQYF
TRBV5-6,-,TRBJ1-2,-,TGTGCCAGCAGCTACAGCTTCTCTGGCTACACCTTC,CASSYSFSGYTF
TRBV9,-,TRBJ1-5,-,TGTGCCAGCAGCGTAGGGCATAGCAATCAGCCCCAGCATTTT,CASSVGHSNQPQHF
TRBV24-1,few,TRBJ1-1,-,TGTGCCACCAGTGCAGGGGAACCGAACACTGAAGCTTTCTTT,CATSAGEPNTEAFF
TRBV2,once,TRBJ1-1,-,TGTGCCAGCCGGGTCCTTCACACTGAAGCTTTCTTT,CASRVLHTEAFF
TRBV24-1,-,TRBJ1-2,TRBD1,TGTGCCACCAGTGATCCGGGACAGGGGGCCTCTGGCTACACCTTC,CATSDPGQGASGYTF
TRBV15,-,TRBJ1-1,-,TGTGCCACCAGCAGAGACAGGGCTTTGAAGGCTTTCTTT,CATSRDRALKAFF
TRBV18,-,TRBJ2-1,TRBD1,TGTGCCAGCTCACCGGCCGGGACAGGGGGTTTCAATGAGCAGTTCTTC,CASSPAGTGGFNEQFF
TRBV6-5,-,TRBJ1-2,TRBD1,TGTGCCAGCAGTTACACCCCAGGACAGGCCTATGGCTACACCTTC,CASSYTPGQAYGYTF
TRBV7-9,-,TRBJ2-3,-,TGTGCCAGCAGCTTACTCTCTCAGGCAGATACGCAGTATTTT,CASSLLSQADTQYF
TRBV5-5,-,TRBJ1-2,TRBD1,TGTGCCAGCAGTTGGACAGGGGCTTATGGCTACACCTTC,CASSWTGAYGYTF
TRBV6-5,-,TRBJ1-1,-,TGTGCCAGCATTTCCCCGGGGGGGAACACTGAAGCTTTCTTT,CASISPGGNTEAFF
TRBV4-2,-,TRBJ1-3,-,TGTGCCAGCAGCCAAGCGTTGTTGAGGGTGGGCGCTGGAAACACCATATATTTT,CASSQALLRVGAGNTIYF
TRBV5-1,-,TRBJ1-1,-,TGCGCCAGCAGCTTCGGCGGGCGCAACACTGAAGCTTTCTTT,CASSFGGRNTEAFF
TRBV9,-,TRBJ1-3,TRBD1,TGTGCCAGCAGCGTAGAGCCAGGGGGGTTTTCTGGAAACACCATATATTTT,CASSVEPGGFSGNTIYF
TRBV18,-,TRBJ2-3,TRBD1,TGTGCCAGCTCACCGCAGGGACAGGTCGTAGATACGCAGTATTTT,CASSPQGQVVDTQYF
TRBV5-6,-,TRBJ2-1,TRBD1,TGTGCCAGCAGCACGGGGACAGCTAAGCAGTTCTTC,CASSTGTAKQFF
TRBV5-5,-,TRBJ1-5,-,TGTGCCAGCAGCACATCCCCTCATCAGCCCCAGCATTTT,CASSTSPHQPQHF
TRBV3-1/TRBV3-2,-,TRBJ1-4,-,TGTGCCAGCAGCCAAGATGTAGCAACTAATGAAAAACTGTTTTTT,CASSQDVATNEKLFF
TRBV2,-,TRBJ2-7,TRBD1,TGTGCCAGCATCCAAGGGGGCGCGAGACGCGAGCAGTACTTC,CASIQGGARREQYF
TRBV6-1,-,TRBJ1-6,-,TGTGCCAGCAGTGATGGTGGACAGATCGGACGGGCACCCCTCCACTTT,CASSDGGQIGRAPLHF
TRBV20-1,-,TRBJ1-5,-,TGCAGTGCTAGTCGGGTGAGCAATCAGCCCCAGCATTTT,CSASRVSNQPQHF
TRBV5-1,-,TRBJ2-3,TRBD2,TGCGCCAGCAGCGGGGGACTAGCGGGGGCCCTACGGGATACGCAGTATTTT,CASSGGLAGALRDTQYF
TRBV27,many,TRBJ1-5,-,TGTGCCAGCAGCAACGCGAGGGTTAGCAATCAGCCCCAGCATTTT,CASSNARVSNQPQHF
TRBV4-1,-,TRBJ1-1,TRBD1,TGCGCCAGCAGCCAAGAAGTACAGGGGTCGGACACTGAAGCTTTCTTT,CASSQEVQGSDTEAFF